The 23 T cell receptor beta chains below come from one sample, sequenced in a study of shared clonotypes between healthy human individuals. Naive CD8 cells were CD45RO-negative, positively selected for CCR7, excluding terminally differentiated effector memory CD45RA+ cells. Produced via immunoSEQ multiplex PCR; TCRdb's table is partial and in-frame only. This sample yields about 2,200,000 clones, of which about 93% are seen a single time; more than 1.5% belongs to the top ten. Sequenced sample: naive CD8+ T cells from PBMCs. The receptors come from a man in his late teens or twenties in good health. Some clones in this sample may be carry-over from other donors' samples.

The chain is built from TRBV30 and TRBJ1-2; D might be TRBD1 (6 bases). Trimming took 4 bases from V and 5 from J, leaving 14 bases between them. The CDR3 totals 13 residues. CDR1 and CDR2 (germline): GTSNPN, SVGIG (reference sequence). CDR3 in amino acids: CAWIVNREYGYTF. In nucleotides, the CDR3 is TGTGCCTGGATTGTCAACAGGGAGTATGGCTACACCTTC.

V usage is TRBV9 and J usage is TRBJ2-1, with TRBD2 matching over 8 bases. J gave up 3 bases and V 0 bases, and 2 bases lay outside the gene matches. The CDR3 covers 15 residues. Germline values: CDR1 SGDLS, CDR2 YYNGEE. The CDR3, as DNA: TGTGCCAGCAGCGTAGCTAGCGGGCACTACAATGAGCAGTTCTTC. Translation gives CASSVASGHYNEQFF.

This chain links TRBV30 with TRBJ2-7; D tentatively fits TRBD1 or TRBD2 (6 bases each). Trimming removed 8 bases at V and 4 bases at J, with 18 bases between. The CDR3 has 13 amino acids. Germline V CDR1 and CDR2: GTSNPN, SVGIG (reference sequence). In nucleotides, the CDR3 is TGTGCCGGGCGGGACACCCGAGGTTACGAGCAGTACTTC. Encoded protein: CAGRDTRGYEQYF.

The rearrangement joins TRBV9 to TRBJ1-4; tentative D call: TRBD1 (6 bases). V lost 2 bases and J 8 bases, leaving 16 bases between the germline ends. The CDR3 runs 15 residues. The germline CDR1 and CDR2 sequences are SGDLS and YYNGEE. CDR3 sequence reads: CASSVAGTYSEKLFF. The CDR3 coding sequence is TGTGCCAGCAGCGTCGCCGGGACATACTCCGAAAAACTGTTTTTT.

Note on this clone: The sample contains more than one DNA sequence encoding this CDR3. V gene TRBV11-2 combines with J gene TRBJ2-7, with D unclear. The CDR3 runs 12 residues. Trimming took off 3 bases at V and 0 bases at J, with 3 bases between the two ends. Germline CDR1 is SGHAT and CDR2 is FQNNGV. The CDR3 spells CASSFSSYEQYF. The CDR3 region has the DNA TGTGCCAGCAGCTTTTCCTCCTACGAGCAGTACTTC.

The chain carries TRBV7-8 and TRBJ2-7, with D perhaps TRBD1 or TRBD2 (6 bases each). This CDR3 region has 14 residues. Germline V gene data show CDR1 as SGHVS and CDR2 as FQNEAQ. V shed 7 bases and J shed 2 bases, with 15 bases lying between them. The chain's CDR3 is CASIPRRGAYEQYF. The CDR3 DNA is TGTGCCAGCATCCCCAGAAGGGGGGCCTACGAGCAGTACTTC.

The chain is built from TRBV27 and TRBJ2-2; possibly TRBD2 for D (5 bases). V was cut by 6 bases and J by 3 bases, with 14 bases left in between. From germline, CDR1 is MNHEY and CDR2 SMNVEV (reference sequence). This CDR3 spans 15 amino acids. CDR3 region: CASSPPGVDTGELFF. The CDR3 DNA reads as TGTGCCAGCAGCCCCCCCGGGGTGGACACCGGGGAGCTGTTTTTT.

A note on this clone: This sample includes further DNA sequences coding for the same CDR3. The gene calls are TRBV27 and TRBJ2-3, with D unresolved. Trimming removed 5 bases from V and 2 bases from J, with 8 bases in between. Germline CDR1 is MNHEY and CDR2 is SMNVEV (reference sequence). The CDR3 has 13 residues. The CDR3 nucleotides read TGTGCCAGCAGTCTTGTATACACAGATACGCAGTATTTT. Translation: CASSLVYTDTQYF.

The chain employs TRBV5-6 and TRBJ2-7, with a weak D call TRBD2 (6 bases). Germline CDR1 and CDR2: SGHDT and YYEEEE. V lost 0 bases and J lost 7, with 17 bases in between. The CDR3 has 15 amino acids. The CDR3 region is CASSLEGGRLGEQYF. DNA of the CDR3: TGTGCCAGCAGCTTGGAGGGAGGTCGCCTCGGGGAGCAGTACTTC.

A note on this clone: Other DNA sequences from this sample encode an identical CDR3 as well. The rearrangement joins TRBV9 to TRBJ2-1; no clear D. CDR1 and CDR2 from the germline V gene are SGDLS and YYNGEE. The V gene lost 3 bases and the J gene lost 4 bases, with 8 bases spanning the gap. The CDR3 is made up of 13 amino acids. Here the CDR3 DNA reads TGTGCCAGCAGCGCCGGCGGATACAATGAGCAGTTCTTC. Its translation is CASSAGGYNEQFF.

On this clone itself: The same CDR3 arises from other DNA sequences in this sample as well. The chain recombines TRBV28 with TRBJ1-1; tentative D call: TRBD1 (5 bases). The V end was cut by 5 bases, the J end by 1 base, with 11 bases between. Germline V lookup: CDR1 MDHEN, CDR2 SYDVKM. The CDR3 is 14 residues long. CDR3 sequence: CASSPQGENTEAFF. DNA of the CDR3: TGTGCCAGCAGTCCTCAGGGAGAGAACACTGAAGCTTTCTTT.

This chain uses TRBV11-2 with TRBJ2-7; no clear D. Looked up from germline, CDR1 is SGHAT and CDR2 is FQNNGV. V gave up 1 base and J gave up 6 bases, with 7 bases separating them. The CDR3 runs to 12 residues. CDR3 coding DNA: TGTGCCAGCAGCTTAGCCTCCCCCGAGCAGTACTTC. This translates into CASSLASPEQYF.

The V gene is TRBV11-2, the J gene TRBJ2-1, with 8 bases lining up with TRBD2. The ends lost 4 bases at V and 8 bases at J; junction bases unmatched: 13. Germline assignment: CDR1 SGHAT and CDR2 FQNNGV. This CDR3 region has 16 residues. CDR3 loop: CASSYGLATVADEQFF. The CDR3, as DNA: TGTGCCAGCAGCTACGGACTAGCTACAGTCGCGGATGAGCAGTTCTTC.

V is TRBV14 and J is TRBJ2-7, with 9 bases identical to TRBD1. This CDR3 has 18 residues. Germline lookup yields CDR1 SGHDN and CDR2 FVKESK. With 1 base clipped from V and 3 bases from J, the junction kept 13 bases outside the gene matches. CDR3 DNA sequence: TGTGCCAGCAGCCAAGCTCCTTTTTCCGGGACAGGGTTCTACGAGCAGTACTTC. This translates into CASSQAPFSGTGFYEQYF.

Here the CDR3 reads CASSFSGLAGDGEQFF. The DNA for the CDR3 is TGTGCCAGCAGCTTTAGTGGACTAGCGGGAGACGGAGAGCAGTTCTTC. This rearrangement joins TRBV9 to TRBJ2-1, with 13 nucleotides matching TRBD2. The CDR3 covers 16 residues. Looked up from germline, CDR1 is SGDLS and CDR2 is YYNGEE. The V and J ends lost 4 bases and 10 bases, in that order; junction bases with no gene match: 11.

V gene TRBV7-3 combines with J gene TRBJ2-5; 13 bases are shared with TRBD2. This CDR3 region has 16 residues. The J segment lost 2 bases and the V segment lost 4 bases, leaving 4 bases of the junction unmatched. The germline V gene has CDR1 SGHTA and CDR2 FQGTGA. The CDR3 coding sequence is TGTGCCAGCAGCTCCGGACTAGCGGGAGTACAAGAGACCCAGTACTTC. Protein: CASSSGLAGVQETQYF. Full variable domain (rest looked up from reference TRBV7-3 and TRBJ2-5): GAGVSQTPSNKVTEKGKYVELRCDPISGHTALYWYRQSLGQGPEFLIYFQGTGAADDSGLPNDRFFAVRPEGSVSTLKIQRTERGDSAVYLCASSSGLAGVQETQYFGPGTRLLVL.

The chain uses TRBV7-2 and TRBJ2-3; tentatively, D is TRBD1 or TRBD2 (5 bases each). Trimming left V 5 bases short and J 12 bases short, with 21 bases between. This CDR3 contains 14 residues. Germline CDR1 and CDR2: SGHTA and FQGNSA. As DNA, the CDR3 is TGTGCCAGCAGCCCTAGAGACGGGACCGCCAGACAGTATTTT. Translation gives CASSPRDGTARQYF.

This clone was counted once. Here the CDR3 reads CASSLGWGSSYEQYF. The DNA of the CDR3 is TGTGCCAGCAGTTTAGGCTGGGGCAGCTCCTACGAGCAGTACTTC. The chain recombines TRBV27 with TRBJ2-7; D is perhaps TRBD1 (5 bases). The CDR3 loop spans 15 amino acids. The V and J ends lost 2 bases and 0 bases respectively, with 11 bases between them. Germline CDR1 is MNHEY and CDR2 is SMNVEV (reference sequence).

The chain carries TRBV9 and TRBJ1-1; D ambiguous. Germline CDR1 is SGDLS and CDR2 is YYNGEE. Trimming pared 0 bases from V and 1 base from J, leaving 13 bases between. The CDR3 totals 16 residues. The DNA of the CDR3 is TGTGCCAGCAGCGTAGGAGGATTCCCGGGGAACACTGAAGCTTTCTTT. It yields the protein CASSVGGFPGNTEAFF.

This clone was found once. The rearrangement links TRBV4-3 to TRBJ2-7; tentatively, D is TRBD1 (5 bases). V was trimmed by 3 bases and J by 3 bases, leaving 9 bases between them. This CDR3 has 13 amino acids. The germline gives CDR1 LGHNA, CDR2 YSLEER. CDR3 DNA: TGCGCCAGCAGCCACCTAGGGGACTACGAGCAGTACTTC. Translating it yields CASSHLGDYEQYF.

CDR3 in amino acids: CASSQGSGLSSYNEQFF. The CDR3, as DNA: TGTGCCAGCAGCCAAGGAAGCGGGCTCAGCTCCTACAATGAGCAGTTCTTC. This chain connects TRBV4-2 to TRBJ2-1, with D maybe TRBD2 (6 bases). There are 17 residues in the CDR3. The ends were cut back, 1 base at V and 0 bases at J, with 13 bases in the middle. CDR1 is LGHNA, CDR2 YNFKEQ, per germline.

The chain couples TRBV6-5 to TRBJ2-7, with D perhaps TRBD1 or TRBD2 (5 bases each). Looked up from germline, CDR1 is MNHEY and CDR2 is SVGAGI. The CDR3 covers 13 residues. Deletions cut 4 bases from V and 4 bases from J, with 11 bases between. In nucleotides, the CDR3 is TGTGCCAGCAGTTTGGGGGTATATTACGAGCAGTACTTC. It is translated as CASSLGVYYEQYF.

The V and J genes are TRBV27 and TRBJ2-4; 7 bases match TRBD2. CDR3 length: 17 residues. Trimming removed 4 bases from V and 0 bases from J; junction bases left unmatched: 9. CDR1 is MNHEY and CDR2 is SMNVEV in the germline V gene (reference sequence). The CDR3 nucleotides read TGTGCCAGCAGTTCGACTAGCTTGGATTTAGCCAAAAACATTCAGTACTTC. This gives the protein CASSSTSLDLAKNIQYF.